This TCR beta chain was sequenced in a study of cytomegalovirus exposure and HLA in healthy donors. Study-level background: The use of the same platform for the 95 to 150 validation repertoires and the roughly 670 first-cohort repertoires was reported by a later analysis. General study findings and limits: Rarity marked most TCR sequences, yet some public TCRs occurred in many donors. Approximately 160 TCR beta chains were listed as cytomegalovirus-associated.

Only in-frame clones appear in the TCRdb table, and some are missing; sequencing was by immunoSEQ multiplex PCR. The sample includes about 38,000 clones, about 93% of them seen just once. Details on this clone: Its antigen is not known.

In germline, CDR1 is MNHNS, CDR2 SASEGT. CDR3 size: 14 residues. The junction had 11 bases not matched to a gene; V was cut back by 7 bases and J by 7 bases. The chain combines TRBV6-1 with TRBJ1-1, with 8 bases matching TRBD1. Sequencing used PBMCs. The TCR sequence derives from a man aged 18-30 years in good health and CMV-seronegative. This CDR3 is CASTLGQGVGEAFF. In nucleotides, the CDR3 is TGTGCCAGCACCCTCGGACAGGGTGTAGGTGAAGCTTTCTTT.